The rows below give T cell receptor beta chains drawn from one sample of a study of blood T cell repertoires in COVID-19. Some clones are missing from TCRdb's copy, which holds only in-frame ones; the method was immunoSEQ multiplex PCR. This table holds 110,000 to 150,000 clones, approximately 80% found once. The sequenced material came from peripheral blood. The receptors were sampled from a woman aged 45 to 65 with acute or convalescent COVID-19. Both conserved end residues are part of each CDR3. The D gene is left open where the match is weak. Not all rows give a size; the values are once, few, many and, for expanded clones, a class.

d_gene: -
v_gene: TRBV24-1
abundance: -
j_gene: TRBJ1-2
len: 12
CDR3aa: CATSDRGDGYTF
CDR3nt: TGTGCCACCAGTGATCGGGGGGACGGCTACACCTTC

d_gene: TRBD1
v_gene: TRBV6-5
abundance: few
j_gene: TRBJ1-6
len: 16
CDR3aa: CASSFTGQGANSPLHF
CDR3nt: TGTGCCAGCAGTTTCACTGGACAGGGCGCCAATTCACCCCTCCACTTT

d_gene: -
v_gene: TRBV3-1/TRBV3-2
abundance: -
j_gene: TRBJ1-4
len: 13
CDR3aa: CASSQGGGEKLFF
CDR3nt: TGTGCCAGCAGCCAGGGTGGGGGGGAAAAACTGTTTTTT

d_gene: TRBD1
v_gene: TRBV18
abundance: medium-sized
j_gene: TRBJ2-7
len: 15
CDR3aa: CASSPGPGTDYEQYF
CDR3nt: TGTGCCAGCTCACCAGGTCCCGGGACAGACTACGAGCAGTACTTC

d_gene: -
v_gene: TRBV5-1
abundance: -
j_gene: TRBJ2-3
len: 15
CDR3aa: CASSLEGIGTDTQYF
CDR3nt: TGCGCCAGCAGCTTGGAGGGGATCGGCACAGATACGCAGTATTTT

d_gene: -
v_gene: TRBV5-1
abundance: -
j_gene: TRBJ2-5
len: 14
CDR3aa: CASTPTGDQETQYF
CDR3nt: TGCGCCAGCACCCCGACGGGAGACCAAGAGACCCAGTACTTC

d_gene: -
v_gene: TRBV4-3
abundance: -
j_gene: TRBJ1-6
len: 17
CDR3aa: CASSHATGSSYNSPLHF
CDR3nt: TGCGCCAGCAGCCACGCGACAGGAAGCTCCTATAATTCACCCCTCCACTTT

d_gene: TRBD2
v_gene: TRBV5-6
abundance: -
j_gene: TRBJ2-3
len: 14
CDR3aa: CASSKRGSTDTQYF
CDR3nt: TGTGCCAGCAGCAAGCGGGGGAGCACAGATACGCAGTATTTT

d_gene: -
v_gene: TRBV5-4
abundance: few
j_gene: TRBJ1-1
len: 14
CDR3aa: CASSDGHLNTEAFF
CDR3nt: TGTGCCAGCAGCGATGGACACTTGAACACTGAAGCTTTCTTT

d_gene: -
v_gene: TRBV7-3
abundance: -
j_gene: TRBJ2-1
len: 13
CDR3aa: CASSFGVENEQFF
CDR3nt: TGTGCCAGCAGCTTCGGTGTTGAGAATGAGCAGTTCTTC

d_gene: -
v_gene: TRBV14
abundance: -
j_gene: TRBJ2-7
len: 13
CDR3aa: CASSQVRQRGQYF
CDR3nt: TGTGCCAGCAGCCAAGTTCGCCAGCGAGGGCAGTACTTC

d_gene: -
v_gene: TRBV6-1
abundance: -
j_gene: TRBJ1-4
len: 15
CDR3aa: CASSEATGPGEKLFF
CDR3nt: TGTGCCAGCAGTGAAGCGACAGGTCCAGGGGAAAAACTGTTTTTT

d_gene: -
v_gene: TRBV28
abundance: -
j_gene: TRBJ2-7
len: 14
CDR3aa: CASNENGSPSEQYF
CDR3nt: TGTGCCAGCAACGAAAACGGGTCCCCTTCCGAGCAGTACTTC

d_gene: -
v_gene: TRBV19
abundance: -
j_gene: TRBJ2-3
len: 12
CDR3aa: CATSDYQDTQYF
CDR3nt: TGTGCCACCTCGGACTATCAAGATACGCAGTATTTT

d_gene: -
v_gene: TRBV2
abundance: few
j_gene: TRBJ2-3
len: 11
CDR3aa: CARRGMNTQYF
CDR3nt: TGTGCCAGGAGGGGGATGAATACGCAGTATTTT

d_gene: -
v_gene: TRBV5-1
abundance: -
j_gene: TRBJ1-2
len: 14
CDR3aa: CASSQGPGTYGYTF
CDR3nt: TGCGCCAGCAGCCAGGGGCCGGGGACCTATGGCTACACCTTC

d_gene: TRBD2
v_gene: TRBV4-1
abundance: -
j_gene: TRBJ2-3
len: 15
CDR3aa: CASSQVSGDTDTQYF
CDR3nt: TGCGCCAGCAGCCAAGTAAGCGGGGACACAGATACGCAGTATTTT

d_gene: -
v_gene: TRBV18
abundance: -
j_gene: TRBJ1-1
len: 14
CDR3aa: CASSPPAGLTEAFF
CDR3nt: TGTGCCAGCTCACCACCCGCAGGGCTCACTGAAGCTTTCTTT

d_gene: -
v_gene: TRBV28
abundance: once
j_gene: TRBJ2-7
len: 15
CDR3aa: CASSFMYGSSYEQYF
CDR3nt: TGTGCCAGCAGTTTTATGTACGGGAGCTCCTACGAGCAGTACTTC

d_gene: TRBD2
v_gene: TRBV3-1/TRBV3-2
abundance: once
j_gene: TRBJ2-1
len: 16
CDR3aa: CASSQIAGDAYNEQFF
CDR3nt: TGTGCCAGCAGCCAAATTGCGGGGGACGCCTACAATGAGCAGTTCTTC

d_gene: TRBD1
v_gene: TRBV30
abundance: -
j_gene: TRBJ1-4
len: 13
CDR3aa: CAWTAGGHEKLFF
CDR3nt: TGTGCCTGGACCGCAGGGGGCCATGAAAAACTGTTTTTT

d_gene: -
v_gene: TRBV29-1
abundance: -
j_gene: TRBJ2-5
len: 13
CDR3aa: CSAAPPSSETQYF
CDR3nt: TGCAGCGCTGCTCCCCCGAGTTCGGAGACCCAGTACTTC

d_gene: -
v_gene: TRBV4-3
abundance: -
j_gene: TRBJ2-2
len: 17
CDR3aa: CASSRELGTQNTGELFF
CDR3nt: TGCGCCAGCAGCCGGGAACTTGGGACACAGAACACCGGGGAGCTGTTTTTT

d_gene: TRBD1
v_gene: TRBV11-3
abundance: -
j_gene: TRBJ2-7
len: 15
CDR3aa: CASSLGRGQTYEQYF
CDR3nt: TGTGCCAGCAGCTTAGGAAGGGGACAGACCTACGAGCAGTACTTC

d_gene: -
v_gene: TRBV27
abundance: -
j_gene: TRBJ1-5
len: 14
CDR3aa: CASSTIYSNQPQHF
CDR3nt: TGTGCCAGCAGTACAATTTATAGCAATCAGCCCCAGCATTTT

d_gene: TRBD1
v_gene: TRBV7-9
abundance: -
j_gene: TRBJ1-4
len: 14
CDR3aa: CASSPGGSDEKLFF
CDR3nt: TGTGCCAGCAGTCCAGGGGGCTCTGATGAAAAACTGTTTTTT

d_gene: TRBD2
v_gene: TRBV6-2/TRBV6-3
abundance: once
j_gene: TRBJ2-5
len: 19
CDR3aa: CASSYSKAAQRGARETQYF
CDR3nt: TGTGCCAGCAGTTACTCGAAGGCGGCTCAGCGGGGGGCCCGAGAGACCCAGTACTTC

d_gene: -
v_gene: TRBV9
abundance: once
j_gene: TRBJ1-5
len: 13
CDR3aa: CASSVGIGRPQHF
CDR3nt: TGTGCCAGCAGCGTAGGAATTGGCCGGCCCCAGCATTTT

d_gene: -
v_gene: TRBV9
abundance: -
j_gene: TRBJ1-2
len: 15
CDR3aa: CASSVGTEVNYGYTF
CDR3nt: TGTGCCAGCAGCGTAGGGACGGAGGTTAACTATGGCTACACCTTC

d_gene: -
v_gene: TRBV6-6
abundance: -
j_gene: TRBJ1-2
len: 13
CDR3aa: CASSYSRGYGYTF
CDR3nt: TGTGCCAGCAGTTACTCCCGAGGCTATGGCTACACCTTC

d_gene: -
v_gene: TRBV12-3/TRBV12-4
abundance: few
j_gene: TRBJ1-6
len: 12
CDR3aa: CASSYAGAPLHF
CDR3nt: TGTGCCAGCAGTTATGCCGGGGCACCCCTCCACTTT

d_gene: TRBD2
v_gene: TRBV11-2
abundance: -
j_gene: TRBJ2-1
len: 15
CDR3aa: CASSLGTSPFYEQFF
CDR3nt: TGTGCCAGCAGCTTAGGGACTAGTCCCTTTTATGAGCAGTTCTTC

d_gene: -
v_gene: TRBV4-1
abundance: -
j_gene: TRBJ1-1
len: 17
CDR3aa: CASSQDQAYRINTEAFF
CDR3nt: TGCGCCAGCAGCCAAGATCAAGCTTATCGCATAAACACTGAAGCTTTCTTT

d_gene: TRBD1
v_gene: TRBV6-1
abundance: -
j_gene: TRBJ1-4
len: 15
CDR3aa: CASSEGGTGVEKLFF
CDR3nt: TGTGCCAGCAGTGAAGGGGGGACAGGGGTCGAAAAACTGTTTTTT

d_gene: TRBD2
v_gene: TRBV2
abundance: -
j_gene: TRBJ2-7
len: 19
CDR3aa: CASSEFRLAGAGGRYEQYF
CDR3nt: TGTGCCAGCAGTGAGTTTAGGCTAGCGGGGGCCGGAGGGCGCTACGAGCAGTACTTC

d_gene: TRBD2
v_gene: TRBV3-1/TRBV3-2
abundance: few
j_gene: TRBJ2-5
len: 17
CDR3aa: CASSQTSETSGRETQYF
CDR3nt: TGTGCCAGCAGCCAGACTAGCGAAACAAGCGGGAGGGAGACCCAGTACTTC

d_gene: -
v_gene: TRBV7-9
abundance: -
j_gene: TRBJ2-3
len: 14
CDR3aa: CASSSSGILDTQYF
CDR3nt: TGTGCCAGCAGCTCCTCAGGGATATTGGATACGCAGTATTTT

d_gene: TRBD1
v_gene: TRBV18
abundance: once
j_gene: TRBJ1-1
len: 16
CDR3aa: CASTSGQDAVNTEAFF
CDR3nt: TGTGCCAGCACGTCGGGACAGGACGCCGTGAACACTGAAGCTTTCTTT

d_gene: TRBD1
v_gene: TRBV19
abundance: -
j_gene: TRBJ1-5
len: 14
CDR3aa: CASSKTGGNQPQHF
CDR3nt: TGTGCCAGTAGTAAGACAGGGGGCAATCAGCCCCAGCATTTT

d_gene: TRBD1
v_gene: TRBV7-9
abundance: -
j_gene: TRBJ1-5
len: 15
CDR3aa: CASSPAAGGFQPQHF
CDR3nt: TGTGCCAGCAGCCCCGCTGCAGGGGGGTTTCAGCCCCAGCATTTT

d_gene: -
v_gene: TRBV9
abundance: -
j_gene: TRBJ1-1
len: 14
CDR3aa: CASSPRVLNTEAFF
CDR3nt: TGTGCCAGCAGCCCCCGCGTGCTGAACACTGAAGCTTTCTTT